The 23 T cell receptor beta chains below were found in one sample sequenced in a study of blood T cells in healthy people across ages. Through a sample-barcoded 5' primer and a J-beta primer mix, a second PCR was run for roughly 7 to 11 cycles. TCRdb itself ran the 5' RACE reads through MiXCR, one entry per CDR3 protein. The sample lists hundreds of thousands of distinct CDR3 sequences, under 30% occurring once. Sample: blood. These receptor sequences come from a woman of 80 years or more in good health.

The CDR3 DNA follows: TGTGCCAGCAGCCAAGTCCCACTGCCTCCCAAACAGGCCGATACGCAGTATTTT. This sequence encodes CASSQVPLPPKQADTQYF. The chain carries TRBV3-1 and TRBJ2-3; D might be TRBD1 (5 bases). The CDR3 is 18 amino acids. CDR1 is LGHDT, CDR2 YNNKEL, per germline (reference sequence). V was shortened by 1 base and J by 6 bases, with 23 bases between the two germline ends.

On this clonotype: A read error may be the cause here, since a much bigger clone is one base away. V gene TRBV4-3 combines with J gene TRBJ2-3, with TRBD2 matching over 12 bases. Germline assignment: CDR1 LGHNA and CDR2 YSLEER. CDR3 size: 15 residues. With 6 bases clipped from V and 6 bases from J, the junction kept 7 bases outside the gene matches. The CDR3 is CASSRRTSGIDTQYF. The CDR3 DNA follows: TGCGCCAGCAGTCGACGGACTAGCGGGATCGATACGCAGTATTTT.

This clonotype appeared a few times. With a much larger clone just one base away, this may be a read error. Here the CDR3 reads CASTQGGSRYEQYF. CDR3 nucleotide sequence: TGTGCCAGCACTCAAGGGGGTTCTCGCTACGAGCAGTACTTC. V usage is TRBV12-3 or TRBV12-4 and J usage is TRBJ2-7; D is possibly TRBD1 (6 bases). V was trimmed by 7 bases and J by 3 bases, leaving 16 bases between them. The CDR3 runs 14 residues.

As regards this clonotype: This could be a read error, since a much larger clone is one nucleotide away. V usage is TRBV28 and J usage is TRBJ2-7, with D uncertain. CDR1 MDHEN and CDR2 SYDVKM come from the germline V gene. V lost 6 bases, J lost 1 base, and 19 bases lay in between. This CDR3 spans 16 amino acids. The CDR3 loop is CASRRTGTSVSYEQYF. CDR3 DNA sequence: TGTGCCAGCAGACGGACCGGCACAAGTGTATCCTACGAGCAGTACTTC.

As concerns this clonotype: Being one base from a much bigger clone, this may be a read error. This sequence joins TRBV7-2 and TRBJ2-1; 11 nucleotides line up with TRBD2. The J call is in doubt because the DNA end fits TRBJ2-7 better. The CDR3 loop spans 19 amino acids. Germline CDR1 reads SGHTA; CDR2 reads FQGNSA. Here the CDR3 DNA reads TGTGCCAGCAGCTTACCTCTAGCGGGGGGCCTTAGCTCCTACAATGAGCAGTACTTC. Protein: CASSLPLAGGLSSYNEQYF.

The V and J genes are TRBV9 and TRBJ1-2; D gene uncertain. V lost 4 bases to trimming and J lost 5 bases, with 12 bases between them. CDR3 length equals 13 residues. CDR1 is SGDLS and CDR2 is YYNGEE in the germline V gene. As DNA, the CDR3 is TGTGCCAGCAGCAAAAGGGTATCGTATGGCTACACCTTC. It encodes CASSKRVSYGYTF.

This clonotype was counted between two and nine times. The chain has TRBV6-5 and TRBJ1-1; D ambiguous. The CDR3 extends over 13 amino acids. The germline CDR1 and CDR2 sequences are MNHEY and SVGAGI. Trimming cost V 6 bases and J 3 bases, with 11 bases left between them. The CDR3 spells CASRYGRDTEAFF. The CDR3 DNA sequence: TGTGCCAGCAGGTACGGGAGGGACACTGAAGCTTTCTTT.

As to this clonotype: This may be a read error, as it is one base from a much larger clone. This sequence joins TRBV7-3 and TRBJ2-3, with 9 positions matching TRBD2. J lost 7 bases, V lost 4 bases, and 18 bases had no gene match. The CDR3 runs 18 residues. The germline V gene has CDR1 SGHTA and CDR2 FQGTGA. In DNA form, the CDR3 reads TGTGCCAGCAGCTCCTCCCCGGGACGAGCGGGGGGTTCAAATACGCAGTATTTT. This sequence encodes CASSSSPGRAGGSNTQYF.

This clonotype was counted between two and nine times. The rearrangement uses TRBV3-1 and TRBJ1-6; 8 nucleotides align to TRBD1. The germline CDR1 and CDR2 sequences are LGHDT and YNNKEL (reference sequence). The CDR3 is 15 residues long. The junction had 5 bases not matched to a gene; V was cut back by 3 bases and J by 7 bases. The CDR3 bases are TGTGCCAGCAGCCAGTCCGGGACAGGAAATTCACCCCTCCACTTT. It translates to CASSQSGTGNSPLHF.

This clonotype was observed at least ten times. The chain joins TRBV10-3 to TRBJ2-3; D not certain. There are 15 residues in the CDR3. Per germline, CDR1 ENHRY and CDR2 SYGVKD. Deletions cut 4 bases from V and 4 bases from J, with 15 bases between. CDR3: CAISGTTFRADTQYF. The DNA for the CDR3 is TGTGCCATCAGTGGAACCACATTTCGGGCAGATACGCAGTATTTT.

This clonotype has a count of ten or more. This chain links TRBV11-2 with TRBJ2-5, with 9 bases aligning to TRBD1. V lost 9 bases to trimming and J lost 5 bases; unmatched junction nucleotides: 10. Germline V gene lookup returns CDR1 SGHAT and CDR2 FQNNGV. The CDR3 extends over 14 amino acids. The CDR3 nucleotides are TGTGCCAGTAAGCGGGGACAGGGCACTGAGACCCAGTACTTC. Translated, it gives CASKRGQGTETQYF.

This clonotype was counted ten times or more. The chain couples TRBV28 to TRBJ2-1, with a tentative D call TRBD1 (5 bases). The CDR3 has 16 amino acids. The V end was cut by 2 bases, the J end by 4 bases, with 15 bases between. The germline CDR1 and CDR2 sequences are MDHEN and SYDVKM. The CDR3 bases are TGTGCCAGCAGTTTAGGCAGGGCATCCTCTTACAATGAGCAGTTCTTC. Protein sequence: CASSLGRASSYNEQFF.

This clonotype was counted at least ten times. The V gene is TRBV6-5, the J gene TRBJ1-5; tentative D call: TRBD1 (6 bases). The CDR3 is made up of 15 amino acids. The V and J ends lost 6 bases and 3 bases respectively, with 15 bases between them. Germline V gives CDR1 MNHEY, CDR2 SVGAGI. The CDR3 DNA follows: TGTGCCAGCAGCAACGGGGGGCCCCTCAATCAGCCCCAGCATTTT. Protein: CASSNGGPLNQPQHF.

This clonotype occurred a few times. V gene TRBV20-1 combines with J gene TRBJ1-5; TRBD1 matches at 9 bases. V shed 5 bases, J shed 6 bases, and the junction held 8 bases outside the gene matches. Germline-derived CDR1 and CDR2 are DFQATT and SNEGSKA (reference sequence). This CDR3 contains 14 residues. CDR3 in amino acids: CSAGGGTGTQPQHF. The CDR3, as DNA: TGCAGTGCTGGGGGGGGGACAGGGACTCAGCCCCAGCATTTT.

This clonotype was seen repeatedly, ten times or more. The chain employs TRBV12-3 or TRBV12-4 and TRBJ2-1; 8 bases map to TRBD2. V lost 7 bases, J lost 0 bases, and 5 bases stayed unmatched. The CDR3 spans 15 residues. The CDR3 loop reads CASTERGSSYNEQFF. CDR3 in DNA: TGTGCCAGCACCGAGCGGGGGAGCTCCTACAATGAGCAGTTCTTC.

This clonotype was detected ten times or more. V and J are TRBV7-2 and TRBJ1-4; 9 bases are a match to TRBD1. Germline assignment: CDR1 SGHTA and CDR2 FQGNSA. Trimming at V came to 5 bases and at J to 0 bases, leaving 7 bases not matched to a gene. This CDR3 region has 17 residues. As DNA, the CDR3 is TGTGCCAGCAGCCCCCGGGGGACAGGGTCAACTAATGAAAAACTGTTTTTT. It specifies CASSPRGTGSTNEKLFF. Complete variable domain (other parts from reference TRBV7-2 and TRBJ1-4): GAGVSQSPSNKVTEKGKDVELRCDPISGHTALYWYRQSLGQGLEFLIYFQGNSAPDKSGLPSDRFSAERTGGSVSTLTIQRTQQEDSAVYLCASSPRGTGSTNEKLFFGSGTQLSVL.

Note on this clonotype: This may be a read error, as it is one base from a much larger clone. The chain uses TRBV7-2 and TRBJ1-2; D unclear. This CDR3 is 14 amino acids long. V was pared by 5 bases and J by 5 bases, with 15 bases between. CDR1 SGHTA and CDR2 FQGNSA come from the germline V gene. CDR3 in DNA: TGTGCCAGCAGCGCGGGTTTGGCTAGGTATGGCTACACCTTC. Protein: CASSAGLARYGYTF.

This clonotype was recorded a few times. The genes are TRBV29-1 and TRBJ1-1; D perhaps matches TRBD1 (5 bases). Germline V CDR1 and CDR2: SQVTM, ANQGSEA. The CDR3 sequence is 15 residues long. Trimming cost V 4 bases and J 1 base, with 16 bases left between them. The CDR3 DNA sequence: TGCAGCGTTGTAACTCGGGCACAGGCGAACACTGAAGCTTTCTTT. Protein: CSVVTRAQANTEAFF.

This clonotype occurred many times. This sequence joins TRBV14 and TRBJ1-2, with unresolved D. V was pared by 2 bases and J by 8 bases, with 15 bases between. The CDR3 extends over 14 amino acids. Germline V gene lookup returns CDR1 SGHDN and CDR2 FVKESK. CDR3 residues: CASSQSGFVGGYTF. As DNA, the CDR3 is TGTGCCAGCAGCCAATCGGGTTTTGTCGGAGGCTACACCTTC. Combining the CDR3 with reference TRBV14 and TRBJ1-2 gives the whole variable domain EAGVTQFPSHSVIEKGQTVTLRCDPISGHDNLYWYRRVMGKEIKFLLHFVKESKQDESGMPNNRFLAERTGGTYSTLKVQPAELEDSGVYFCASSQSGFVGGYTFGSGTRLTVV.

This clonotype was counted ten times or more. The chain links TRBV6-1 to TRBJ1-6, with D possibly being TRBD1 (6 bases). Germline V gene sequence: CDR1 MNHNS, CDR2 SASEGT. V was trimmed by 1 base and J by 11 bases, leaving 12 bases between them. The CDR3 is 14 amino acids. The CDR3 spells CASSEGTASPPLHF. Here the CDR3 DNA reads TGTGCCAGCAGTGAAGGGACAGCCTCCCCACCCCTCCACTTT.

V gene TRBV29-1 combines with J gene TRBJ2-1, with D tentatively TRBD2 (7 bases). In germline, CDR1 is SQVTM, CDR2 ANQGSEA. The CDR3 has 14 residues. The V end was cut by 7 bases, the J end by 5 bases, with 18 bases between. CDR3 nucleotide sequence: TGCAGCGCTACTACGGGGGGCCCAGACAATGAGCAGTTCTTC. Amino acid sequence: CSATTGGPDNEQFF.

This clonotype was counted many times. The genes are TRBV20-1 and TRBJ2-7; TRBD1 aligns across 8 bases. CDR1 is DFQATT and CDR2 is SNEGSKA in the germline V gene (reference sequence). The CDR3 sequence is 14 residues long. V dropped 3 bases and J dropped 1; count of bases not matched to a gene: 5. CDR3 in DNA: TGCAGTGCTAGGACCGGGACAGGATCCTACGAGCAGTACTTC. Amino acid sequence: CSARTGTGSYEQYF.

Concerning this clonotype: A much larger clone lies a single base off, so this may be a read error. The chain combines TRBV5-5 with TRBJ2-2, with 8 bases fitting TRBD2. The CDR3 totals 15 residues. Germline-derived CDR1 and CDR2 are SGHKS and YYEKEE (reference sequence). The CDR3 coding sequence is TGTACCAGCAGCCCAAGCGGGGGCGGGACCGGGGAGCTGTTTTTT. It specifies CTSSPSGGGTGELFF. Variable domain in full (rest from reference TRBV5-5 and TRBJ2-2): DAGVTQSPTHLIKTRGQQVTLRCSPISGHKSVSWYQQVLGQGPQFIFQYYEKEERGRGNFPDRFSARQFPNYSSELNVNALLLGDSALYLCTSSPSGGGTGELFFGEGSRLTVL.